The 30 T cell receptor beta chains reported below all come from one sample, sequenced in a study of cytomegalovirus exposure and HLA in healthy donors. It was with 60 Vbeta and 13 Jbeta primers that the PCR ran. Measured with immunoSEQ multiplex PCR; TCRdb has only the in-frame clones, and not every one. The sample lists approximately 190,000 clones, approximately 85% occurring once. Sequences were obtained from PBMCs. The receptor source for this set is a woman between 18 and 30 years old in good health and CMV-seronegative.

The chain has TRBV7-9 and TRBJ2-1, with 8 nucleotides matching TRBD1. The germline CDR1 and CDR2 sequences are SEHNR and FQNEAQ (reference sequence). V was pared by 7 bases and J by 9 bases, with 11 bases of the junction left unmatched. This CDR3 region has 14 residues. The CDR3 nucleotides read TGTGCCAGCACCCGGGGTTCGACAGGGGTTGAGCAGTTCTTC. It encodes CASTRGSTGVEQFF.

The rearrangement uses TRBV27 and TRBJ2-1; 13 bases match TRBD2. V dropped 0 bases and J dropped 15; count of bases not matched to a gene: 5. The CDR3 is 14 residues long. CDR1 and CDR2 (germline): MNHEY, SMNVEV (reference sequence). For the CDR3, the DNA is TGTGCCAGCAGTTTATCGGCACTAGCGGGAGGGATGTTCTTC. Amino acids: CASSLSALAGGMFF.

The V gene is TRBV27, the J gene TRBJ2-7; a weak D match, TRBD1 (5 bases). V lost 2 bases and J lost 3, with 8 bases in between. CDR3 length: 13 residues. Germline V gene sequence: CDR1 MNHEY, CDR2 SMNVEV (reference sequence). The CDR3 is CASSLGAVYEQYF. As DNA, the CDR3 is TGTGCCAGCAGTTTAGGGGCAGTCTACGAGCAGTACTTC.

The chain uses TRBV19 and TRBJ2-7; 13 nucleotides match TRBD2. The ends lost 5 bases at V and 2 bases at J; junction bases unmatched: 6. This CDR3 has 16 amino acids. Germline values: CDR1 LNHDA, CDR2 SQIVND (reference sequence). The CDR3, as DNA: TGTGCCAGTAGTCCGGGACTAGCGGGACCCACCTACGAGCAGTACTTC. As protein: CASSPGLAGPTYEQYF.

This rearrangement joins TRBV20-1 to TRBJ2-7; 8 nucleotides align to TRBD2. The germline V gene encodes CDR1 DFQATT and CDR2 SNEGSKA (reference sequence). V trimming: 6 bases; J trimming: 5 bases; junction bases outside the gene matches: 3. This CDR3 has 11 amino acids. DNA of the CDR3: TGCAGTGCCCCGGGACTAGACGAGCAGTACTTC. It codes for CSAPGLDEQYF.

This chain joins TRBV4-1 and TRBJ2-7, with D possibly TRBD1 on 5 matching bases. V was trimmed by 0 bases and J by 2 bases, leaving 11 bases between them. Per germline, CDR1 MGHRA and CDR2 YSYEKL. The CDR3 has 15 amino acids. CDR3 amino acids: CASSQEGGRAYEQYF. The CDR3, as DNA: TGCGCCAGCAGCCAAGAAGGTGGCAGGGCCTACGAGCAGTACTTC.

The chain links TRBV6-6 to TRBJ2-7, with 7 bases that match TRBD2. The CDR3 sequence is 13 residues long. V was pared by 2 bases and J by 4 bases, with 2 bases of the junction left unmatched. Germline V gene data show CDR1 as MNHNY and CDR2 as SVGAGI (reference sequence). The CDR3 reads CASSYPGGYEQYF. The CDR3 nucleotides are TGTGCCAGCAGTTACCCGGGGGGTTACGAGCAGTACTTC.

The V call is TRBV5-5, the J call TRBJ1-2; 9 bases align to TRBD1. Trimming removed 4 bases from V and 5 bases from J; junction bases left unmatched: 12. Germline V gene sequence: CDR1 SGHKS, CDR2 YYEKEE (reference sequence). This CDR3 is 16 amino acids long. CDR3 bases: TGTGCCAGCAGCCCCGGGACAGGGATGACTGTGTATGGCTACACCTTC. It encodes CASSPGTGMTVYGYTF. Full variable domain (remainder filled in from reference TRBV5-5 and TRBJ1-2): DAGVTQSPTHLIKTRGQQVTLRCSPISGHKSVSWYQQVLGQGPQFIFQYYEKEERGRGNFPDRFSARQFPNYSSELNVNALLLGDSALYLCASSPGTGMTVYGYTFGSGTRLTVV.

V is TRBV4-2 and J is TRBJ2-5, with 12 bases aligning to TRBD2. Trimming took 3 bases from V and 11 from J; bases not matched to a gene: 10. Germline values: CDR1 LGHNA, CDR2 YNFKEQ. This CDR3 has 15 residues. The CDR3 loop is CASSQRLAGVREQYF. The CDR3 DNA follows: TGTGCCAGCAGCCAGAGACTAGCGGGAGTGAGGGAGCAGTACTTC.

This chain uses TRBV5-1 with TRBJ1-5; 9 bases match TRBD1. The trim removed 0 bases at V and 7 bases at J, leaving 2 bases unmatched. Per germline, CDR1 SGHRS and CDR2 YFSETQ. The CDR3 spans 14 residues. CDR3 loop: CASSLGTGDQPQHF. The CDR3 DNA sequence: TGCGCCAGCAGCTTGGGGACAGGGGACCAGCCCCAGCATTTT.

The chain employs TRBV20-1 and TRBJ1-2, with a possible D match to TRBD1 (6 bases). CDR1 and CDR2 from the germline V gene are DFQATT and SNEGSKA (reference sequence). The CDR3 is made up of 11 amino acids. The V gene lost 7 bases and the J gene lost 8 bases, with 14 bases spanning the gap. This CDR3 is CSVGQGGGYTF. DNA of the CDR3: TGCAGTGTGGGGCAAGGGGGAGGCTACACCTTC.

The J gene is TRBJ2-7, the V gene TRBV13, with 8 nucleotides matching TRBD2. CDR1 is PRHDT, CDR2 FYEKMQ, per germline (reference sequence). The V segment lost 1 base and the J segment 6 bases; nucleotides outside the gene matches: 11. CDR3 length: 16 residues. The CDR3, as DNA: TGTGCCAGCAGCTTAGTAGTCGGGGGGGAGCTTCGCGAGCAGTACTTC. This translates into CASSLVVGGELREQYF.

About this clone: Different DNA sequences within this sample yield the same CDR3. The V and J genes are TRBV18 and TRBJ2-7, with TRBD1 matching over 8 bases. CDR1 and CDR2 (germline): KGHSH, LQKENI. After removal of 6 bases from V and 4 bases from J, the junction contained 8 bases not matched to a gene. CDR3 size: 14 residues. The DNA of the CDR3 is TGTGCCAGCTCCCCAGGACAGGGACCGTACGAGCAGTACTTC. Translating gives CASSPGQGPYEQYF.

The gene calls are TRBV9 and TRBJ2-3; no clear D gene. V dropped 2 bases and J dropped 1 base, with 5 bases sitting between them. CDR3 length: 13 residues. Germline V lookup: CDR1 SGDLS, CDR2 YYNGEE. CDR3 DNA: TGTGCCAGCAGCGTGACTGGCACAGATACGCAGTATTTT. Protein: CASSVTGTDTQYF. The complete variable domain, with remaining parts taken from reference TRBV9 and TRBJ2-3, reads DSGVTQTPKHLITATGQRVTLRCSPRSGDLSVYWYQQSLDQGLQFLIQYYNGEERAKGNILERFSAQQFPDLHSELNLSSLELGDSALYFCASSVTGTDTQYFGPGTRLTVL.

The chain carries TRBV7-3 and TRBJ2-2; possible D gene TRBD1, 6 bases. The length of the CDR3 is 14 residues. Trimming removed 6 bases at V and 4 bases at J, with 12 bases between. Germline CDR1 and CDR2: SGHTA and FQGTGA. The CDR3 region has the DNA TGTGCCAGCAGAAACAGGGAAAGCACCGGGGAGCTGTTTTTT. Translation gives CASRNRESTGELFF.

CDR3 DNA: TGTGCCAGCAGCTTATCGTCAGGGATCAATCAGCCCCAGCATTTT. Translation: CASSLSSGINQPQHF. The chain employs TRBV7-8 and TRBJ1-5; weak D call: TRBD1 (5 bases). Germline V lookup: CDR1 SGHVS, CDR2 FQNEAQ. There are 15 residues in the CDR3. V lost 2 bases and J lost 3, with 11 bases in between.

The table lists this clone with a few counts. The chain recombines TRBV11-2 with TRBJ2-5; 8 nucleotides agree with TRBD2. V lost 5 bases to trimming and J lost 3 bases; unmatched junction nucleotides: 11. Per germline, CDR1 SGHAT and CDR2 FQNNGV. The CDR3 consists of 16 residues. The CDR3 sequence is CASSPLGGGLEETQYF. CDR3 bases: TGTGCCAGCAGCCCTTTGGGCGGGGGGCTAGAAGAGACCCAGTACTTC.

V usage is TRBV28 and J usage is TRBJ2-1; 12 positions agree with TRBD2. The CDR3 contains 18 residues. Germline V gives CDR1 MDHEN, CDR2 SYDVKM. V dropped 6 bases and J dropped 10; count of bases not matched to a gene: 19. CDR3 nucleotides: TGTGCCAGCAGCCCTCTAGCGGGAGGGACTTTCGGGGTATGGGAGCAGTTCTTC. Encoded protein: CASSPLAGGTFGVWEQFF.

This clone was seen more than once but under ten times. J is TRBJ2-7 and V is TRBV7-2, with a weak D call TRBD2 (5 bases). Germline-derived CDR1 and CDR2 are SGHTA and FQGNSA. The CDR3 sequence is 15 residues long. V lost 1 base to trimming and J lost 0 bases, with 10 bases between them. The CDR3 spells CASSLGAAGSYEQYF. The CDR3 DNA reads TGTGCCAGCAGCTTAGGAGCTGCGGGCTCCTACGAGCAGTACTTC.

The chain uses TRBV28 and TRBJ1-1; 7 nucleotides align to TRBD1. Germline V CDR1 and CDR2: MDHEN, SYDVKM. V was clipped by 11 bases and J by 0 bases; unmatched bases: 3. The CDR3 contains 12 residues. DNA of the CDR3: TGTGCCGGAGGGGGCATGAACACTGAAGCTTTCTTT. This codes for CAGGGMNTEAFF.

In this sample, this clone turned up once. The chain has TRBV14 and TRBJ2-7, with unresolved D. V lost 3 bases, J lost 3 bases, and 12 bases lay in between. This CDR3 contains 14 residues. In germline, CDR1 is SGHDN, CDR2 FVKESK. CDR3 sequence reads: CASSQGFVFYEQYF. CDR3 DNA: TGTGCCAGCAGCCAGGGCTTCGTATTCTACGAGCAGTACTTC.

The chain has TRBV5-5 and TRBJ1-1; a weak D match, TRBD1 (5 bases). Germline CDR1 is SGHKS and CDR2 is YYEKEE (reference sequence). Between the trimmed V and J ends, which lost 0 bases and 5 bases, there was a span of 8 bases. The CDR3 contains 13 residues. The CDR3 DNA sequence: TGTGCCAGCAGCTTGGAGGGGATGACTGAAGCTTTCTTT. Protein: CASSLEGMTEAFF.

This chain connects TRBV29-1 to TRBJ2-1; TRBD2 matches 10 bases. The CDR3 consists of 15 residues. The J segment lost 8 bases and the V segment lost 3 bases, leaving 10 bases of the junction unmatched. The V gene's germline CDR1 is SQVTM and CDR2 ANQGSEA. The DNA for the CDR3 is TGCAGCGTTGAGGCTAGCGGGAGTTCTTGGGATGAGCAGTTCTTC. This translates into CSVEASGSSWDEQFF.

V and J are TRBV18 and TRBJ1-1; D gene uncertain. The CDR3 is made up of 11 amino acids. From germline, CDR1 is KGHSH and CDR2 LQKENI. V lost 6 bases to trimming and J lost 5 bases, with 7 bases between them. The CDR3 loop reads CASSRLTEAFF. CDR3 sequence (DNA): TGTGCCAGCTCCCGGTTGACTGAAGCTTTCTTT.

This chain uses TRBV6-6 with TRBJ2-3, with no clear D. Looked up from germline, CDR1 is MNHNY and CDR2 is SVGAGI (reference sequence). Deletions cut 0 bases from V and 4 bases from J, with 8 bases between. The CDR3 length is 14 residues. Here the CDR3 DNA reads TGTGCCAGCAGTTACTCGGTGCTAGCAGATACGCAGTATTTT. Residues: CASSYSVLADTQYF.

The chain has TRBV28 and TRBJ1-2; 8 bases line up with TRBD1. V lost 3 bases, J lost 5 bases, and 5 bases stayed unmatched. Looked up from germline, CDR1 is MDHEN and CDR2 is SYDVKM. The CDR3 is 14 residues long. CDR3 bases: TGTGCCAGCAGTTTCTCAGGGACAGGATATGGCTACACCTTC. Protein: CASSFSGTGYGYTF.

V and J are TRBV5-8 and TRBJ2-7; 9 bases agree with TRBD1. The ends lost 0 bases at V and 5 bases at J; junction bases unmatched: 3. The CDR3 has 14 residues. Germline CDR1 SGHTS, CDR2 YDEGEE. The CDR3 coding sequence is TGTGCCAGCAGCTTGGGACAGGGGGGGGACGAGCAGTACTTC. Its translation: CASSLGQGGDEQYF.

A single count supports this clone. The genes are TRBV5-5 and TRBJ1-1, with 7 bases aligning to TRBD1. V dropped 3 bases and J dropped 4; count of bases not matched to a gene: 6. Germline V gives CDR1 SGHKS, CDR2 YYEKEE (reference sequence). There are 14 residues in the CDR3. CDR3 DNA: TGTGCCAGCAGCTCGGGACAGCTCGTCACTGAAGCTTTCTTT. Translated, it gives CASSSGQLVTEAFF.

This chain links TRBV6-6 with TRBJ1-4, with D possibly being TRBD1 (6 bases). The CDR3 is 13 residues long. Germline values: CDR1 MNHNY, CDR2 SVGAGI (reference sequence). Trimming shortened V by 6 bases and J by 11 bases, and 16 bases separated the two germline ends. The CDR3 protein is CASSHEGGGKLFF. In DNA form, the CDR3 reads TGTGCCAGCAGCCACGAAGGGGGAGGGAAACTGTTTTTT.

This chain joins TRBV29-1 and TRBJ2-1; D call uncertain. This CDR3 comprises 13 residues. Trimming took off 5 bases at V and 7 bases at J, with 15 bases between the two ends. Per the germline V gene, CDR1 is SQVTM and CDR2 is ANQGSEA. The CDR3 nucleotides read TGCAGCGTTTCTAGTAGTCTAAGGAATGAGCAGTTCTTC. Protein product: CSVSSSLRNEQFF.